The T cell receptor beta chain described here comes from a study of cytotoxic CD8 clonotypes in ibrutinib-treated CLL. The protocol was immunoSEQ multiplex PCR, while the TCRdb copy is restricted to in-frame clones and leaves out a portion. The sample contains some 140,000 clones, approximately 90% of which appear only once. The CDR3 is made up of 15 amino acids. Per germline, CDR1 SEHNR and CDR2 FQNEAQ (reference sequence). Trimming at V came to 2 bases and at J to 9 bases, leaving 6 bases not matched to a gene. On this clone itself: Its antigen remains unidentified.

From cryopreserved PBMCs came about 2 micrograms of genomic DNA used for TCR beta libraries. Study findings and constraints: A rise in clonality was seen at ibrutinib response, and a fall back toward baseline was seen at progression. Patients showed higher baseline clonality than age-matched healthy donors, and it tracked circulating CD8+ T-cell counts. On treatment, the uncommon public clonotypes contracted or remained stable.

The TCR sequence derives from a human donor with chronic lymphocytic leukemia. The specimen comprised PBMCs, sampled after 12 months of ibrutinib treatment. This chain links TRBV7-9 with TRBJ2-1, with 11 bases identical to TRBD2. CDR3 coding DNA: TGTGCCAGCAGCTTAATCGCTAGCGGGAGGCCTGAGCAGTTCTTC. This sequence encodes CASSLIASGRPEQFF.